These 9 T cell receptor beta chains were all obtained from the same sample, sequenced in a study of cytomegalovirus exposure and HLA in healthy donors. A multiplex PCR was run with 60 Vbeta primers and 13 Jbeta primers. Profiling relied on immunoSEQ multiplex PCR, and the TCRdb table lists in-frame clones only, not all of them. The profile shows approximately 170,000 clones, roughly 80% of them singletons. Source material: PBMCs. All receptors come from a male donor in good health and CMV-seronegative.

The chain employs TRBV7-3 and TRBJ2-3; 7 nucleotides line up with TRBD2. The ends lost 3 bases at V and 5 bases at J; junction bases unmatched: 2. This CDR3 is 13 amino acids long. Germline V gene data show CDR1 as SGHTA and CDR2 as FQGTGA. DNA for the CDR3: TGTGCCAGCAGCTTGGGAGGGATAGATACGCAGTATTTT. Its protein product is CASSLGGIDTQYF.

The V gene is TRBV5-1, the J gene TRBJ2-2; 7 bases agree with TRBD2. Germline assignment: CDR1 SGHRS and CDR2 YFSETQ. The CDR3 contains 17 residues. Unmatched junction bases numbered 9, after V lost 3 bases and J lost 1 base. The CDR3 DNA reads as TGCGCCAGCAGCTCGTCCCTCAGCGGGATGAACACCGGGGAGCTGTTTTTT. It encodes CASSSSLSGMNTGELFF. The variable domain in full, completed from reference TRBV5-1 and TRBJ2-2, reads KAGVTQTPRYLIKTRGQQVTLSCSPISGHRSVSWYQQTPGQGLQFLFEYFSETQRNKGNFPGRFSGRQFSNSRSEMNVSTLELGDSALYLCASSSSLSGMNTGELFFGEGSRLTVL.

CDR3 amino acids: CASSFGGRGVNQPQHF. CDR3 in DNA: TGTGCCAGCAGCTTCGGGGGGCGGGGAGTCAATCAGCCCCAGCATTTT. The chain combines TRBV5-6 with TRBJ1-5; D might be TRBD1 (6 bases). Trimming took 2 bases from V and 3 from J, leaving 15 bases between them. CDR3 length: 16 amino acids. Per germline, CDR1 SGHDT and CDR2 YYEEEE. The whole variable domain, filled in from reference TRBV5-6 and TRBJ1-5, reads DAGVTQSPTHLIKTRGQQVTLRCSPKSGHDTVSWYQQALGQGPQFIFQYYEEEERQRGNFPDRFSGHQFPNYSSELNVNALLLGDSALYLCASSFGGRGVNQPQHFGDGTRLSIL.

The V and J genes are TRBV6-5 and TRBJ1-2, with 8 nucleotides matching TRBD1. J gave up 5 bases and V 5 bases, and 7 bases lay outside the gene matches. The CDR3 runs to 14 residues. In germline, CDR1 is MNHEY, CDR2 SVGAGI. CDR3 amino acids: CASSLRTGNYGYTF. For the CDR3, the DNA is TGTGCCAGCAGTCTCCGGACAGGGAATTATGGCTACACCTTC.

This rearrangement joins TRBV5-4 to TRBJ2-5, with D possibly matching TRBD1 (6 bases). Germline V CDR1 and CDR2: SGHNT, YYREEE (reference sequence). CDR3 length: 13 amino acids. Trimming cost V 5 bases and J 5 bases, with 13 bases left between them. The CDR3 nucleotides are TGTGCCAGCAGGCCACAGGGTAGGGAGACCCAGTACTTC. Translated: CASRPQGRETQYF.

This chain joins TRBV28 and TRBJ2-2, with 11 bases fitting TRBD2. CDR1 and CDR2 (germline): MDHEN, SYDVKM. There are 15 residues in the CDR3. V lost 7 bases, J lost 6 bases, and 7 bases stayed unmatched. CDR3 coding DNA: TGTGCCAGCATCTTTAGCGGGGGGGGTTCCGGGGAGCTGTTTTTT. It encodes CASIFSGGGSGELFF.

This chain connects TRBV7-2 to TRBJ2-1, with a possible D match to TRBD1 (6 bases). This CDR3 is built from 13 residues. The V and J ends lost 1 base and 8 bases respectively, with 9 bases between them. The V gene's germline CDR1 is SGHTA and CDR2 FQGNSA. The CDR3 sequence: CASSLGGGDEQFF. In DNA form, the CDR3 reads TGTGCCAGCAGCTTAGGAGGGGGTGATGAGCAGTTCTTC.

This chain uses TRBV15 with TRBJ2-1; 11 nucleotides match TRBD2. The CDR3 consists of 21 residues. V was pared by 1 base and J by 8 bases, with 22 bases of the junction left unmatched. From germline, CDR1 is LNHNV and CDR2 YYDKDF (reference sequence). For the CDR3, the DNA is TGTGCCACCAGCAGAGTCCGGCTGTCGGGTCTTAGCGGGAGGGCCTTTCATGAGCAGTTCTTC. This sequence encodes CATSRVRLSGLSGRAFHEQFF.

This chain uses TRBV28 with TRBJ2-1; TRBD2 agrees at 12 bases. The CDR3 has 15 amino acids. Germline V gene lookup returns CDR1 MDHEN and CDR2 SYDVKM. The J segment lost 7 bases and the V segment lost 3 bases, leaving 4 bases of the junction unmatched. This CDR3 is CASSFFGLAGNEQFF. In DNA form, the CDR3 reads TGTGCCAGCAGTTTCTTTGGACTAGCGGGAAATGAGCAGTTCTTC.